This T cell receptor beta chain was recovered during a study of T cells in Graves' hyperthyroidism and ophthalmopathy. The study's findings and limits: Before onset, ophthalmopathy was predicted by the model a median around 6.2 months earlier. Blood also carried most thyroid clonotypes expanded above 0.001.

Amplification of TCR beta CDR3 regions was performed using RNA transcripts as template. Carried out on the TCR CDR3, a first-round RT-PCR used the HTBI primer set. TCRdb ran MiXCR on the multiplex PCR reads and lists one entry per CDR3 protein. The sample records fewer than 500,000 distinct CDR3 sequences, more than 14% being singletons. Trimming removed 0 bases at V and 7 bases at J, with 10 bases between. The germline CDR1 and CDR2 sequences are DFQATT and SNEGSKA (reference sequence). CDR3 size: 13 residues. The study based diagnoses on clinical symptoms, serum thyroxine and TRAb, thyroid ultrasound and orbital computed tomography. This clonotype was picked up many times. No antigen is known for it.

The chain uses TRBV20-1 and TRBJ2-1; the D is unclear. The sequencing sample was made of blood. The sequence came from a woman aged 25 to 39 with Graves' ophthalmopathy. The DNA of the CDR3 is TGCAGTGCTAGAGAGGACCGTACTAATGAGCAGTTCTTC. It translates to CSAREDRTNEQFF.